This record looks at one T cell receptor (beta chain) sequence and its context. The antigen it recognizes is unknown. Base qualities are not recorded, but no much larger clone differs from it by a single base. The collaborating institutions used their own protocols to collect whole blood in K2EDTA tubes. Collaborator samples were shipped for TCRbeta analysis as frozen whole blood, isolated PBMCs, or DNA extracted from either sample type. This record belongs to a study of blood T cell repertoires in COVID-19 (TCRdb year 2020). With regard to the full study: The collaborator samples originated in the United States, Italy and Spain and spanned the acute and convalescent phases of COVID-19. The prospective study material was composed of cDNA or gDNA derived from T cells, B-cell-depleted T cells, or PBMCs. Subjects who had been exposed to COVID-19, were actively infected with it, or had recovered from it provided the deeply sampled blood TCRbeta repertoires that made up the dataset. The repertoires were released in a freely available public database meant as a resource for research on the immune response to SARS-CoV-2. Samples came from the ongoing ImmuneRACE study (first 160 participants) plus 1,254 subjects from 6 global collaborators. A de-identified subject ID, COVID-19 status, age in years and sex were almost always included in the sample metadata. HLA class I and class II types, where available, came from metadata supplied by the sample provider rather than from assay-based typing.

Spanning cysteine to phenylalanine, the CDR3 consists of 18 amino acids. The only DNA kept is the CDR3, 54 bases in frame from the first base. TCRbeta CDR3 regions were amplified from genomic DNA by means of the immunoSEQ Assay, a bias-controlled multiplex PCR. Processing in the source paper ran as follows. The number of nucleated cells in each sample was estimated by amplification of reference gene primers within the assay. To quantify the absolute abundance of each unique TCRbeta CDR3 rearrangement, sequence reads were collapsed and filtered. For each sample, productive Simpson clonality was calculated by taking the square root of Simpson's diversity index across productive rearrangements. TCRdb took over this immuneACCESS table, retaining in-frame rearrangements with V and J assigned. Such tables are incomplete; in checked studies, under half of the missing clones stem from an unresolved V gene, and the remainder is unexplained. Clone size and the V and J calls come from that table; the DNA yielded D and trimming. This sample comprises 40,000 to 45,000 clones, nearly 90% of them detected only once. The leading ten clones occupy around 6.5% of the sample.

What the authors observed across the whole study: Clinical and demographic metadata were provided uncurated, with the amount varying by source and participant.

The receptor's source is a human donor in a cohort sampled during active COVID-19. The sequenced sample was peripheral blood. The chain couples TRBV21-1 to TRBJ1-1. TRBV21-1 counts as a pseudogene. CDR3 protein: CASTVPPCLFSMNTEAFF. The nucleotides read TGTGCCAGCACGGTTCCCCCCTGCTTGTTTAGCATGAACACTGAAGCTTTCTTT.